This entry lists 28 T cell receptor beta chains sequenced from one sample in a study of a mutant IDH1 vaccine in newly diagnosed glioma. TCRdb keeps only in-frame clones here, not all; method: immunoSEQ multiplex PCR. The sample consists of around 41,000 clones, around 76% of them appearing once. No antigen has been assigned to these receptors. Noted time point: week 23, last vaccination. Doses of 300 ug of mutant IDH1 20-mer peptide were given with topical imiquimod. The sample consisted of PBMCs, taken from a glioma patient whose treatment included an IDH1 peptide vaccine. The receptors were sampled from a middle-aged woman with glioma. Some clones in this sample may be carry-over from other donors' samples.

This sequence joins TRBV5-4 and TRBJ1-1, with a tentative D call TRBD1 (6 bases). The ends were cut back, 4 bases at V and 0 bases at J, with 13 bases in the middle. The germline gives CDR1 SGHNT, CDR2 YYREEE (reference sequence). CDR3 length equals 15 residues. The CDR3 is CASSPPTGMNTEAFF. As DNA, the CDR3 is TGTGCCAGCAGCCCCCCGACAGGCATGAACACTGAAGCTTTCTTT.

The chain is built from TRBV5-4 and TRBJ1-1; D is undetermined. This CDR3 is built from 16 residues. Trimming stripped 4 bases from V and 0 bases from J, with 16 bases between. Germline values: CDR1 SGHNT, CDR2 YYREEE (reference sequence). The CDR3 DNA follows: TGTGCCAGCAGCGTGGGGATCGACGGATTGAACACTGAAGCTTTCTTT. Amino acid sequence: CASSVGIDGLNTEAFF.

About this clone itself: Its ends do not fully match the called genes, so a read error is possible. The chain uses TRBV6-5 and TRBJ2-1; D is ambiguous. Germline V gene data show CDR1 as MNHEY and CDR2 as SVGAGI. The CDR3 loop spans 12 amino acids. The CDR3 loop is CASSYYGNEQFF. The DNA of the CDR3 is TGTGCCAGCAGCTACTACGGGAATGAGCAGTTCTTC.

This CDR3 is CASSLAAGTGNSPLHF. CDR3 DNA: TGCGCCAGCAGCTTGGCCGCCGGGACAGGGAATTCACCCCTCCACTTT. The chain carries TRBV5-1 and TRBJ1-6, with TRBD1 matching 9 bases. This CDR3 contains 16 residues. V lost 0 bases, J lost 7 bases, and 5 bases stayed unmatched. Germline CDR1 is SGHRS and CDR2 is YFSETQ.

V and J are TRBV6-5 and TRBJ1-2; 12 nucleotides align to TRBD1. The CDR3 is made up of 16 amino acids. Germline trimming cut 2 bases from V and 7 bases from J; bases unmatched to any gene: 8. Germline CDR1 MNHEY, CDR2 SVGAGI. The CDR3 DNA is TGTGCCAGCAGTTACCACTCCGGGACAGGGGGCTTTGGCTACACCTTC. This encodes CASSYHSGTGGFGYTF.

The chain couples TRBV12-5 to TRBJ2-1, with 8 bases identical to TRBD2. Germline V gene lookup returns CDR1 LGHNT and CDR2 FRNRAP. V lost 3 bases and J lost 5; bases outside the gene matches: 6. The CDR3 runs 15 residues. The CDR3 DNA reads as TGTGCTAGTGGTTTCGGCGGGGGGCCTAACAATGAGCAGTTCTTC. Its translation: CASGFGGGPNNEQFF.

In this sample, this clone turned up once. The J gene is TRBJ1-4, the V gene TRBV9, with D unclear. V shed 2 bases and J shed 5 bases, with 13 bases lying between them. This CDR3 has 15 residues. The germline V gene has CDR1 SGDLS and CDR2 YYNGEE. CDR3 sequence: CASSVGWVVNEKLFF. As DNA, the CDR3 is TGTGCCAGCAGCGTCGGTTGGGTAGTGAATGAAAAACTGTTTTTT.

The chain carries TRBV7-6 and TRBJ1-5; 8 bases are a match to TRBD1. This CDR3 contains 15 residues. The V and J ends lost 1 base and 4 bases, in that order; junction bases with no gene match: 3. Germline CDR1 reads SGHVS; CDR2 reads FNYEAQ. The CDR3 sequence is CASSLEDRENQPQHF. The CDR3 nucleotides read TGTGCCAGCAGCTTAGAGGACAGGGAAAATCAGCCCCAGCATTTT.

This CDR3 is CASSPRREGGETQYF. The CDR3, as DNA: TGTGCCAGCAGCCCTCGGCGGGAGGGGGGGGAGACCCAGTACTTC. The chain recombines TRBV5-4 with TRBJ2-5; 9 nucleotides match TRBD2. The CDR3 is 15 residues long. The V gene end was trimmed by 4 bases and the J gene end by 5 bases; junction bases not matched to a gene: 9. Germline CDR1 SGHNT, CDR2 YYREEE (reference sequence).

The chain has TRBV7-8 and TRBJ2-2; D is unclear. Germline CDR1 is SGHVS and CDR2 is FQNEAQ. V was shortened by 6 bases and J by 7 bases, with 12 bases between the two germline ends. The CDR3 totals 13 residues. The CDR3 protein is CASRRPGLGELFF. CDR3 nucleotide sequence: TGTGCCAGCAGGAGACCCGGTCTCGGGGAGCTGTTTTTT.

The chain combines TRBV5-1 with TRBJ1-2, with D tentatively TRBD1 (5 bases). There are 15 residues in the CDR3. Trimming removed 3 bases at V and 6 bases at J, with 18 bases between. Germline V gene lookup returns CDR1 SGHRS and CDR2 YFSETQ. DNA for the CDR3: TGCGCCAGCAGCTCTACTGGGGGATTGGAGGATGGCTACACCTTC. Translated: CASSSTGGLEDGYTF. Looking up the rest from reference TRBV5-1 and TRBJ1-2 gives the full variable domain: KAGVTQTPRYLIKTRGQQVTLSCSPISGHRSVSWYQQTPGQGLQFLFEYFSETQRNKGNFPGRFSGRQFSNSRSEMNVSTLELGDSALYLCASSSTGGLEDGYTFGSGTRLTVV.

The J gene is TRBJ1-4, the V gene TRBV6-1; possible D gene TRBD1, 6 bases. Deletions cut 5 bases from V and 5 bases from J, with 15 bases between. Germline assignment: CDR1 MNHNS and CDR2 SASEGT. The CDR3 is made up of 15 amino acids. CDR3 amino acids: CASSFQDRRNEKLFF. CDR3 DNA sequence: TGTGCCAGCAGTTTTCAAGACAGGAGAAATGAAAAACTGTTTTTT.

CDR3 loop: CASSVAPSLGGEQYF. CDR3 sequence (DNA): TGTGCCAGCAGCGTAGCCCCCTCCCTAGGTGGCGAGCAGTACTTC. This sequence joins TRBV9 and TRBJ2-7; the D is unclear. CDR3 size: 15 residues. Germline CDR1 and CDR2: SGDLS and YYNGEE. The V end lost 0 bases, the J end lost 6 bases, and 16 bases lay between the germline ends.

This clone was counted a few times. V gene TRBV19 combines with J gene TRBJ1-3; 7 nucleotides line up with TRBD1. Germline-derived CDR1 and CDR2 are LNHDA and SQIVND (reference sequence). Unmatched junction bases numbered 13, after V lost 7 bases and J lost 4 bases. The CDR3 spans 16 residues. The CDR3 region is CASTPRDRVSGNTIYF. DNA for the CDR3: TGTGCCAGTACCCCGCGGGACAGAGTATCCGGAAACACCATATATTTT.

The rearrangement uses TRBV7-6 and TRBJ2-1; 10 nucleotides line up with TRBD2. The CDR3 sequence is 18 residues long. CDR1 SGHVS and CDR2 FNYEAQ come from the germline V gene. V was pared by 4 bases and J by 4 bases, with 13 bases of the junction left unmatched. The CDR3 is CASSSRRLAGAPYNEQFF. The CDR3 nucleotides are TGTGCCAGCAGCTCCCGGAGGCTAGCGGGGGCCCCTTACAATGAGCAGTTCTTC. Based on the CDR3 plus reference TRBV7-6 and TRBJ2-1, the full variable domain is GAGVSQSPRYKVTKRGQDVALRCDPISGHVSLYWYRQALGQGPEFLTYFNYEAQQDKSGLPNDRFSAERPEGSISTLTIQRTEQRDSAMYRCASSSRRLAGAPYNEQFFGPGTRLTVL.

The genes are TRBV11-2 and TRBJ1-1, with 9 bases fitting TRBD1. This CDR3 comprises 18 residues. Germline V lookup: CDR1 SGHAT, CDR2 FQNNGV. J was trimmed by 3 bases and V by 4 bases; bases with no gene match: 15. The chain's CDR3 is CASSSLRTGAAADTEAFF. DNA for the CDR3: TGTGCCAGCAGCTCCCTCCGGACAGGGGCCGCCGCGGACACTGAAGCTTTCTTT.

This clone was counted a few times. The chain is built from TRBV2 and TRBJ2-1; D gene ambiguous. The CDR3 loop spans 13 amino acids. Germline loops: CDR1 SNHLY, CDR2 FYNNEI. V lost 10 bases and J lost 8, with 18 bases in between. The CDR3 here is CANAFQVGDEQFF. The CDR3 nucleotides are TGTGCCAACGCGTTCCAGGTAGGCGATGAGCAGTTCTTC.

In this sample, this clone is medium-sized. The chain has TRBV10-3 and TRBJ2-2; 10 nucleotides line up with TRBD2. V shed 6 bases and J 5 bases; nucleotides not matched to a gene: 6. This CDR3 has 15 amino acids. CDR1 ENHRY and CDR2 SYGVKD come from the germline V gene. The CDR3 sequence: CAIRAGGPGTGELFF. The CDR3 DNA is TGTGCCATCAGAGCGGGGGGGCCTGGAACCGGGGAGCTGTTTTTT.

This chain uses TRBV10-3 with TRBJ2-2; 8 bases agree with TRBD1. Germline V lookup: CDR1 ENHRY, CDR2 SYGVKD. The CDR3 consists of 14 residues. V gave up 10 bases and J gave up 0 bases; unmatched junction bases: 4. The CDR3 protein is CATRDRTNTGELFF. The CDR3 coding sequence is TGTGCCACCCGGGACAGGACGAACACCGGGGAGCTGTTTTTT.

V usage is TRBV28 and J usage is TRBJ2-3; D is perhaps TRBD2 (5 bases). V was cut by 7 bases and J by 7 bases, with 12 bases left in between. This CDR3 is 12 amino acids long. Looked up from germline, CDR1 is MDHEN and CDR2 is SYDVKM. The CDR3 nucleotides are TGTGCCAGCACCCAGGACTCGAATACGCAGTATTTT. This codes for CASTQDSNTQYF.

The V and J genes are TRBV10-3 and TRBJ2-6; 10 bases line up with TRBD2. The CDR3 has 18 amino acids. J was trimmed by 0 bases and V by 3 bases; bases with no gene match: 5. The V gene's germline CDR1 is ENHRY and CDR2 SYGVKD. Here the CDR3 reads CAISEPSGGLSGANVLTF. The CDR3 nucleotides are TGTGCCATCAGTGAACCTAGCGGGGGCCTCTCTGGGGCCAACGTCCTGACTTTC.

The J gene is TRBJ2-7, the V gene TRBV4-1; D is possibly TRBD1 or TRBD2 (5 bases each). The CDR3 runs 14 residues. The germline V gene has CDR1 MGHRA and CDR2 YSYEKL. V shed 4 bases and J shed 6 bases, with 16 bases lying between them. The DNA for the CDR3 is TGCGCCAGCAGCCCGGAGGACATGCAGGTCGAGCAGTACTTC. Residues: CASSPEDMQVEQYF.

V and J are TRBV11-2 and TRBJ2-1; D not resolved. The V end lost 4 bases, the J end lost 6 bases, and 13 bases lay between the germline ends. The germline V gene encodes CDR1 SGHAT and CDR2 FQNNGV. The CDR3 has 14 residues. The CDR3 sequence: CASSSRPNGNEQFF. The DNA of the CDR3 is TGTGCCAGCAGCTCAAGGCCCAACGGCAATGAGCAGTTCTTC.

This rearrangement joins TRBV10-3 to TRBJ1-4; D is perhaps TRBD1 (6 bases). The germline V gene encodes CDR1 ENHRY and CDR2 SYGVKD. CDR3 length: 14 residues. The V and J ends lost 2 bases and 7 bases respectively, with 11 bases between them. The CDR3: CAISEGTKGEKLFF. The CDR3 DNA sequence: TGTGCCATCAGTGAGGGGACAAAGGGTGAAAAACTGTTTTTT.

The DNA of the CDR3 is TGCAGCGTTGAATTAGGGACAGGGTCAAATGAGCAGTTCTTC. It codes for CSVELGTGSNEQFF. This rearrangement joins TRBV29-1 to TRBJ2-1; 9 bases agree with TRBD1. Germline V gene lookup returns CDR1 SQVTM and CDR2 ANQGSEA. The CDR3 extends over 14 amino acids. The V segment lost 2 bases and the J segment 7 bases; nucleotides outside the gene matches: 6.

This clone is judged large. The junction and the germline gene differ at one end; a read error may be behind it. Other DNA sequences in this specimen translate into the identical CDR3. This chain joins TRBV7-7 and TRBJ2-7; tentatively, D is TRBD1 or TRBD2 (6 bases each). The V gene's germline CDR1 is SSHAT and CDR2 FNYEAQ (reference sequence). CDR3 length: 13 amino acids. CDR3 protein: CASSLGGTYEQYF. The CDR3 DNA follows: TGTGCTAGCAGCTTAGGGGGGACCTACGAGCAGTACTTC.

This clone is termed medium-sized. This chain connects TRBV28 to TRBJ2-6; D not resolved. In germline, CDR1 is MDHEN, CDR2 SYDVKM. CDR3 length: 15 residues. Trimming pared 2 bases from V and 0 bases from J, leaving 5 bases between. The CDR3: CASSLDGSGANVLTF. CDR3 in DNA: TGTGCCAGCAGTTTAGACGGCTCTGGGGCCAACGTCCTGACTTTC.

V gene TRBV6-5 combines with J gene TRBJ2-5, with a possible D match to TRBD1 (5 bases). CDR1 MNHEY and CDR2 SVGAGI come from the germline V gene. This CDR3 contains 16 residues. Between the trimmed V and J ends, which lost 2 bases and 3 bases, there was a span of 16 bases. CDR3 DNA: TGTGCCAGCAGTTACGGGGTCAACGTAGGGGAAGAGACCCAGTACTTC. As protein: CASSYGVNVGEETQYF.